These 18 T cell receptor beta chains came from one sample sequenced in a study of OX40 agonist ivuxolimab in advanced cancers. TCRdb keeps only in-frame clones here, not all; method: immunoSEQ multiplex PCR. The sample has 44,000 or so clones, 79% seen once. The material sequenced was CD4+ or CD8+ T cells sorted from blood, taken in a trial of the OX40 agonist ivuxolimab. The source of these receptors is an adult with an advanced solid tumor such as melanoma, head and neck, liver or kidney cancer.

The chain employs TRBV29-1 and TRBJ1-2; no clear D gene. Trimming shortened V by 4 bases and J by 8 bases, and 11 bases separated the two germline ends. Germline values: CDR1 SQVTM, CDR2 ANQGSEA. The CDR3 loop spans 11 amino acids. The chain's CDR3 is CSVVPIYGYTF. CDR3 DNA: TGCAGCGTTGTCCCCATATACGGCTACACCTTC.

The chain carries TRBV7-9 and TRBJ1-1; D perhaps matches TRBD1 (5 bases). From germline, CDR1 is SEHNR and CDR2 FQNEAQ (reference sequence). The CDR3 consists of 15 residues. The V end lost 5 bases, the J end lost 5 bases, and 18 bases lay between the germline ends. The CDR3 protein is CASSRDGGIRTEAFF. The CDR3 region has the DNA TGTGCCAGCAGCCGGGACGGAGGGATAAGGACTGAAGCTTTCTTT.

CDR3 coding DNA: TGCGCCAGCGGCGAAGCGGCTAACCAAGAGACCCAGTACTTC. This translates into CASGEAANQETQYF. The chain joins TRBV5-1 to TRBJ2-5; D is possibly TRBD2 (5 bases). CDR3 length: 14 amino acids. V gave up 7 bases and J gave up 0 bases, with 13 bases separating them. Per the germline V gene, CDR1 is SGHRS and CDR2 is YFSETQ.

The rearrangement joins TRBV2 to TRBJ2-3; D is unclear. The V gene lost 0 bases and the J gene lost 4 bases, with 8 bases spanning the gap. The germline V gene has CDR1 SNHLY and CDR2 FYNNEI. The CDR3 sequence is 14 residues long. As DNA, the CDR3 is TGTGCCAGCAGTGAAGCCCGACTCCCAGATACGCAGTATTTT. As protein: CASSEARLPDTQYF.

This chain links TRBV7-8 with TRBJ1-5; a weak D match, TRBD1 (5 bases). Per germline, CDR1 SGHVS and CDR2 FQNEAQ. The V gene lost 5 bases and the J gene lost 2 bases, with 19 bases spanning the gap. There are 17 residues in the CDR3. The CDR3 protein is CASSPGVGVRGNQPQHF. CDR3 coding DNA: TGTGCCAGCAGCCCCGGGGTGGGGGTCAGGGGCAATCAGCCCCAGCATTTT.

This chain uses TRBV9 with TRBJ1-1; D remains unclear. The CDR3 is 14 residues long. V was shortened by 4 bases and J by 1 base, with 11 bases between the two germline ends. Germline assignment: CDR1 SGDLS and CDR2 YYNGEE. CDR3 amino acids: CASSPRQTNTEAFF. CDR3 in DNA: TGTGCCAGCAGCCCGAGACAAACGAACACTGAAGCTTTCTTT.

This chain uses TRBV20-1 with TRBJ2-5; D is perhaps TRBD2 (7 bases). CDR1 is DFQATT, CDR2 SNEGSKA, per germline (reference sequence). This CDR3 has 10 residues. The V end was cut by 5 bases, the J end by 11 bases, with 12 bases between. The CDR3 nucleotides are TGCAGTGCTGGGGAGGGGGTACAGTACTTC. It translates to CSAGEGVQYF.

CDR3 loop: CASSLVVHEQFF. The CDR3, as DNA: TGTGCCAGCAGCTTAGTTGTCCATGAGCAGTTCTTC. The chain recombines TRBV7-2 with TRBJ2-1, with unresolved D. V shed 1 base and J shed 8 bases, with 6 bases lying between them. The CDR3 contains 12 residues. Per germline, CDR1 SGHTA and CDR2 FQGNSA. Looking up the rest from reference TRBV7-2 and TRBJ2-1 gives the full variable domain: GAGVSQSPSNKVTEKGKDVELRCDPISGHTALYWYRQSLGQGLEFLIYFQGNSAPDKSGLPSDRFSAERTGGSVSTLTIQRTQQEDSAVYLCASSLVVHEQFFGPGTRLTVL.

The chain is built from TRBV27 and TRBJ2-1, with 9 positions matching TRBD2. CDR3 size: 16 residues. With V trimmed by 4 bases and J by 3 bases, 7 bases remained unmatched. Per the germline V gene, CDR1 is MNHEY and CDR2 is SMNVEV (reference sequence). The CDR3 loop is CASSSIAGVGYNEQFF. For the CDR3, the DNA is TGTGCCAGCAGTTCCATAGCGGGAGTAGGCTACAATGAGCAGTTCTTC.

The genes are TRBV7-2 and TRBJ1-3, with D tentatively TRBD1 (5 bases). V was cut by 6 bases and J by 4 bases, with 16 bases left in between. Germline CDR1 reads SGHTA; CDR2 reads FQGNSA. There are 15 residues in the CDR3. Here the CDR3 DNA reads TGTGCCAGCAGGGGGCGAAGTCCTTCCGGAAACACCATATATTTT. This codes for CASRGRSPSGNTIYF.

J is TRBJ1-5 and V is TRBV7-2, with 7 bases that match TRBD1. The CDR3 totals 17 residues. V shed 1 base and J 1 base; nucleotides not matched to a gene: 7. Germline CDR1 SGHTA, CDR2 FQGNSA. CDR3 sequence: CASSLGQGGGSNQPQHF. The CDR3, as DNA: TGTGCCAGCAGCTTAGGACAGGGAGGGGGGAGCAATCAGCCCCAGCATTTT.

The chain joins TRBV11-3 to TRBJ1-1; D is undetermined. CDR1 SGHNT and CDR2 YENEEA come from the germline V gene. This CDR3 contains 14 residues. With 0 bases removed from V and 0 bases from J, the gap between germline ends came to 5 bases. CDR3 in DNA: TGTGCCAGCAGCTTAGAGCAGATGAACACTGAAGCTTTCTTT. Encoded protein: CASSLEQMNTEAFF.

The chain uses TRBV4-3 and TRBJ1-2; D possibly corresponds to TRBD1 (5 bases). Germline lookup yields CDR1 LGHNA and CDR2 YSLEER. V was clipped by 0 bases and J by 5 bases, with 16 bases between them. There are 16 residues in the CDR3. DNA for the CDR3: TGCGCCAGCAGCCAAGATTATGGGGGGTCTCCTTATGGCTACACCTTC. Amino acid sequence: CASSQDYGGSPYGYTF.

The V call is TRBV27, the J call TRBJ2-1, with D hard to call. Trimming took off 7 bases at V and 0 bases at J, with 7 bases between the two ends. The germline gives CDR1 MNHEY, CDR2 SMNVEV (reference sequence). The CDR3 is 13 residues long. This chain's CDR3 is CASKKSSYNEQFF. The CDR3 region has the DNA TGTGCCAGCAAAAAGAGCTCCTACAATGAGCAGTTCTTC.

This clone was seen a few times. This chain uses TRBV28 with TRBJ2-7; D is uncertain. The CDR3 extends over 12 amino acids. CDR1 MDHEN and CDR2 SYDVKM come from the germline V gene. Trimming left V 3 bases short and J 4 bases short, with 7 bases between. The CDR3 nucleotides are TGTGCCAGCAGTTTGTCACATTACGAGCAGTACTTC. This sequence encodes CASSLSHYEQYF.

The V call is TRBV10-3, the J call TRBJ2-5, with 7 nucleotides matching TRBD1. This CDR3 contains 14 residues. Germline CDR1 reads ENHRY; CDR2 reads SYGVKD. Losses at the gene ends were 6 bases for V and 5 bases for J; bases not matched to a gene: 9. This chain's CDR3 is CAIRVQGMGETQYF. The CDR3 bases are TGTGCCATCAGAGTACAGGGGATGGGTGAGACCCAGTACTTC.

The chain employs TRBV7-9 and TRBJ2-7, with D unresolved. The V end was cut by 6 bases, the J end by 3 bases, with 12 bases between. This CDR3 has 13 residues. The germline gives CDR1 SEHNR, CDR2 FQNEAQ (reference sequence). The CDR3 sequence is CASSSSTFYEQYF. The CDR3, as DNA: TGTGCCAGCAGTTCTAGTACTTTCTACGAGCAGTACTTC. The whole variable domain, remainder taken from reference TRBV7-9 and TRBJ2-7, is DTGVSQNPRHKITKRGQNVTFRCDPISEHNRLYWYRQTLGQGPEFLTYFQNEAQLEKSRLLSDRFSAERPKGSFSTLEIQRTEQGDSAMYLCASSSSTFYEQYFGPGTRLTVT.

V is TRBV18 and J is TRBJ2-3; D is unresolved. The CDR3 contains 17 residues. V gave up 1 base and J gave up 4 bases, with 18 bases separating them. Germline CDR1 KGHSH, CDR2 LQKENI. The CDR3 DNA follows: TGTGCCAGCTCACCACTAGGCGGACCCCTCAGCGCAGATACGCAGTATTTT. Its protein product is CASSPLGGPLSADTQYF.